The clone carrying this T cell receptor (beta chain) was observed a handful of times. At one end, the junction sequence differs from germline, possibly due to a read error. This sample also contains other DNA sequences that code for the same CDR3. The sample is drawn from a study of blood T cell repertoires in COVID-19. Sequencing used immunoSEQ multiplex PCR; TCRdb keeps in-frame clones, though not all of them. The sample contains around 70,000 clones, roughly 80% of which appear only once. The TCR comes from a woman aged 80 or over with active or convalescent COVID-19. The sequencing sample was made of peripheral blood.

CDR3 DNA: TGCGCCCGCACCCGGGCCGGGGGGGGCGGGGACACCGGGGAGCTGTTTTTT. Its protein is CARTRAGGGGDTGELFF. The rearrangement links TRBV2 to TRBJ2-2; 8 positions match TRBD2. Germline CDR1 and CDR2: SNHLY and FYNNEI. The CDR3 contains 17 residues.